The 12 T cell receptor beta chains presented below share a single source sample, sequenced in a study of blood T cell repertoires in COVID-19. Profiling relied on immunoSEQ multiplex PCR, and the TCRdb table lists in-frame clones only, not all of them. The table lists about 200,000 clones, about 80% of them singletons. Sequenced sample: peripheral blood. All receptors come from a human donor with acute or convalescent COVID-19. The donor label of this sample is uncertain.

The genes are TRBV4-3 and TRBJ2-1, with TRBD2 identical over 8 bases. Germline trimming cut 0 bases from V and 0 bases from J; bases unmatched to any gene: 16. This CDR3 has 21 residues. The germline V gene encodes CDR1 LGHNA and CDR2 YSLEER. DNA of the CDR3: TGCGCCAGCAGCCAAGATCTGGGACTAGGGTCTAGTGTCAGCTCCTACAATGAGCAGTTCTTC. It translates to CASSQDLGLGSSVSSYNEQFF.

This clone was picked up one time. The J gene is TRBJ1-2, the V gene TRBV11-1; D uncertain. This CDR3 has 12 amino acids. The V end lost 4 bases, the J end lost 4 bases, and 7 bases lay between the germline ends. Per germline, CDR1 SGHAT and CDR2 FQDESV (reference sequence). CDR3 sequence (DNA): TGTGCCAGCAGCTCAAGCGGCTATGGCTACACCTTC. Amino acid sequence: CASSSSGYGYTF. The full variable domain, rest sourced from reference TRBV11-1 and TRBJ1-2, is EAEVAQSPRYKITEKSQAVAFWCDPISGHATLYWYRQILGQGPELLVQFQDESVVDDSQLPKDRFSAERLKGVDSTLKIQPAELGDSAMYLCASSSSGYGYTFGSGTRLTVV.

V is TRBV19 and J is TRBJ2-3, with D perhaps matching TRBD2 (6 bases). Trimming took off 3 bases at V and 3 bases at J, with 19 bases between the two ends. Per the germline V gene, CDR1 is LNHDA and CDR2 is SQIVND (reference sequence). This CDR3 is 17 amino acids long. The CDR3 nucleotides read TGTGCCAGTAGTATTCGGTTCCCCCGGGAGACGACAGATACGCAGTATTTT. This sequence encodes CASSIRFPRETTDTQYF.

The CDR3 nucleotides are TGTGCCAGCAGTAAGTGGACAGGGGGAGAGGGCAATCAGCCCCAGCATTTT. Protein product: CASSKWTGGEGNQPQHF. This chain joins TRBV27 and TRBJ1-5, with 10 bases that match TRBD1. Germline trimming cut 5 bases from V and 2 bases from J; bases unmatched to any gene: 9. The CDR3 has 17 amino acids. Germline-derived CDR1 and CDR2 are MNHEY and SMNVEV (reference sequence).

The rearrangement links TRBV19 to TRBJ2-7; no clear D gene. The germline CDR1 and CDR2 sequences are LNHDA and SQIVND (reference sequence). Between the trimmed V and J ends, which lost 2 bases and 0 bases, there was a span of 5 bases. This CDR3 has 13 amino acids. The CDR3 DNA reads as TGTGCCAGTAGTATAACAGTCTCCTACGAGCAGTACTTC. This encodes CASSITVSYEQYF.

The CDR3, as DNA: TGTGCTAGTGGTTTGGACTGGGCGGGGGAGCAGTACTTC. Translated: CASGLDWAGEQYF. The chain uses TRBV12-5 and TRBJ2-7, with D possibly matching TRBD2 (6 bases). Trimming shortened V by 1 base and J by 7 bases, and 11 bases separated the two germline ends. The germline gives CDR1 LGHNT, CDR2 FRNRAP. The CDR3 contains 13 residues.

This clone has only one observation. The rearrangement uses TRBV7-2 and TRBJ2-7; TRBD1 matches at 7 bases. V was pared by 5 bases and J by 6 bases, with 13 bases of the junction left unmatched. The CDR3 runs 15 residues. Per germline, CDR1 SGHTA and CDR2 FQGNSA. CDR3 nucleotides: TGTGCCAGCAGCAAAAGCCGGGACAGAGGCCTCGAGCAGTACTTC. As protein: CASSKSRDRGLEQYF.

The gene calls are TRBV6-5 and TRBJ1-2, with a weak D call TRBD1 (5 bases). Trimming removed 0 bases from V and 4 bases from J, with 15 bases in between. CDR1 is MNHEY and CDR2 is SVGAGI in the germline V gene. The CDR3 has 16 residues. CDR3 protein: CASSYSSSGGGYGYTF. The CDR3 nucleotides are TGTGCCAGCAGTTACTCGAGCAGTGGGGGGGGCTATGGCTACACCTTC.

The chain is built from TRBV7-2 and TRBJ1-2, with D perhaps matching TRBD1 (6 bases). CDR3 size: 16 residues. Germline V gene lookup returns CDR1 SGHTA and CDR2 FQGNSA. Deletions cut 2 bases from V and 4 bases from J, with 17 bases between. This CDR3 reads CASSLSPGEGGYGYTF. CDR3 bases: TGTGCCAGCAGCTTAAGTCCAGGGGAGGGAGGCTATGGCTACACCTTC.

V is TRBV5-1 and J is TRBJ2-1; 9 nucleotides align to TRBD2. The germline CDR1 and CDR2 sequences are SGHRS and YFSETQ. Trimming at V came to 5 bases and at J to 5 bases, leaving 11 bases not matched to a gene. The CDR3 loop spans 16 amino acids. The CDR3 region has the DNA TGCGCCAGCAGGGGGGATAGCGGGAGTACCCACAATGAGCAGTTCTTC. This codes for CASRGDSGSTHNEQFF.

About this clone itself: This sample includes further DNA sequences coding for the same CDR3. The chain uses TRBV11-2 and TRBJ2-3; tentative D call: TRBD2 (6 bases). From germline, CDR1 is SGHAT and CDR2 FQNNGV. Trimming pared 1 base from V and 3 bases from J, leaving 8 bases between. This CDR3 is built from 14 residues. CDR3 sequence reads: CASSLGRGTDTQYF. The CDR3 DNA follows: TGTGCCAGCAGCTTAGGCCGGGGGACAGATACGCAGTATTTT. Full variable domain (remainder filled in from reference TRBV11-2 and TRBJ2-3): EAGVAQSPRYKIIEKRQSVAFWCNPISGHATLYWYQQILGQGPKLLIQFQNNGVVDDSQLPKDRFSAERLKGVDSTLKIQPAKLEDSAVYLCASSLGRGTDTQYFGPGTRLTVL.

The count of this clone is one. This sequence joins TRBV5-8 and TRBJ2-1, with TRBD2 matching 9 bases. From germline, CDR1 is SGHTS and CDR2 YDEGEE. The CDR3 runs to 17 residues. V was pared by 0 bases and J by 9 bases, with 13 bases of the junction left unmatched. The CDR3 spells CASSLEVSGSLRSEQFF. The DNA for the CDR3 is TGTGCCAGCAGCTTGGAGGTTAGCGGGAGTTTAAGGAGTGAGCAGTTCTTC.